Following are 12 T cell receptor beta chains from one sample sequenced in a study of T cell responses to AZD1222 COVID-19 vaccine. Some clones are missing from TCRdb's copy, which holds only in-frame ones; the method was immunoSEQ multiplex PCR. The sample holds tens of thousands of clones, 70% to 90% seen once. This sample comprised peripheral blood, obtained on day 0 of AZD1222 vaccination. The receptor source for this set is an adult in good health.

The chain is built from TRBV28 and TRBJ2-2, with D perhaps TRBD1 (5 bases). This CDR3 has 14 residues. The V end lost 3 bases, the J end lost 6 bases, and 11 bases lay between the germline ends. From germline, CDR1 is MDHEN and CDR2 SYDVKM. The CDR3 nucleotides are TGTGCCAGCAGTTTGGGGCTAGTTGCCGGGGAGCTGTTTTTT. It codes for CASSLGLVAGELFF.

CDR3 nucleotides: TGTGCCAGTATCTCGTGGGCCGGGGCCAATGAGCAGTTCTTC. Translation gives CASISWAGANEQFF. The V call is TRBV19, the J call TRBJ2-1; either TRBD1 or TRBD2 may fit D (5 bases each). CDR3 length equals 14 residues. The germline V gene encodes CDR1 LNHDA and CDR2 SQIVND (reference sequence). Trimming took off 7 bases at V and 6 bases at J, with 16 bases between the two ends.

This chain links TRBV4-3 with TRBJ2-1; 9 positions match TRBD2. Germline CDR1 reads LGHNA; CDR2 reads YSLEER. V shed 0 bases, J shed 2 bases, and the junction held 5 bases outside the gene matches. This CDR3 has 17 residues. CDR3 nucleotide sequence: TGCGCCAGCAGCCAAGACGCGCGGGAGGGGACCTACAATGAGCAGTTCTTC. Amino acid sequence: CASSQDAREGTYNEQFF.

V and J are TRBV6-2 or TRBV6-3 and TRBJ1-5, with 11 bases fitting TRBD1. Per the germline V gene, CDR1 is MNHEY and CDR2 is SVGEGT. There are 17 residues in the CDR3. The J segment lost 5 bases and the V segment lost 0 bases, leaving 6 bases of the junction unmatched. The CDR3 coding sequence is TGTGCCAGCAGTTACTCCTTAGGGACAGGGGGAGATCAGCCCCAGCATTTT. Translated, it gives CASSYSLGTGGDQPQHF.

This chain links TRBV7-3 with TRBJ2-2; D call uncertain. CDR3 length equals 15 residues. Germline lookup yields CDR1 SGHTA and CDR2 FQGTGA. V was shortened by 6 bases and J by 1 base, with 12 bases between the two germline ends. CDR3 amino acids: CASSPAGQNTGELFF. The CDR3 nucleotides are TGTGCCAGCAGTCCCGCAGGCCAGAACACCGGGGAGCTGTTTTTT.

This clone was observed a single time. The rearrangement uses TRBV7-9 and TRBJ2-3, with 7 bases lining up with TRBD1. This CDR3 spans 14 amino acids. Unmatched junction bases numbered 5, after V lost 0 bases and J lost 8 bases. Germline assignment: CDR1 SEHNR and CDR2 FQNEAQ (reference sequence). CDR3 coding DNA: TGTGCCAGCAGCTTAGCTCAGGGGGAAGGTACGCAGTATTTT. It codes for CASSLAQGEGTQYF. Complete variable domain (other parts from reference TRBV7-9 and TRBJ2-3): DTGVSQNPRHKITKRGQNVTFRCDPISEHNRLYWYRQTLGQGPEFLTYFQNEAQLEKSRLLSDRFSAERPKGSFSTLEIQRTEQGDSAMYLCASSLAQGEGTQYFGPGTRLTVL.

The rearrangement links TRBV19 to TRBJ2-7; 9 nucleotides align to TRBD1. The germline V gene encodes CDR1 LNHDA and CDR2 SQIVND (reference sequence). The junction had 5 bases not matched to a gene; V was cut back by 6 bases and J by 2 bases. This CDR3 is 14 amino acids long. The CDR3 loop is CASSTGQGAYEQYF. CDR3 nucleotides: TGTGCCAGTAGCACGGGACAGGGAGCCTACGAGCAGTACTTC.

This chain joins TRBV19 and TRBJ2-1; D perhaps matches TRBD1 (5 bases). The CDR3 is made up of 16 amino acids. Trimming left V 5 bases short and J 6 bases short, with 20 bases between. CDR1 and CDR2 (germline): LNHDA, SQIVND (reference sequence). The CDR3 region has the DNA TGTGCCAGTAGTCCACGGACAAGCGTTACGGTCAATGAGCAGTTCTTC. This gives the protein CASSPRTSVTVNEQFF.

This clone was recorded once. V is TRBV24-1 and J is TRBJ1-5, with unresolved D. Germline V gene lookup returns CDR1 KGHDR and CDR2 SFDVKD. The CDR3 spans 14 residues. The germline V and J ends were trimmed by 4 bases and 4 bases, with 10 bases remaining between them. The CDR3 loop reads CATSERGSNQPQHF. CDR3 DNA sequence: TGTGCCACCAGTGAGCGGGGATCAAATCAGCCCCAGCATTTT.

V and J are TRBV28 and TRBJ1-2; D is perhaps TRBD1 (5 bases). The CDR3 contains 12 residues. The ends were cut back, 3 bases at V and 8 bases at J, with 10 bases in the middle. Per germline, CDR1 MDHEN and CDR2 SYDVKM. CDR3 DNA sequence: TGTGCCAGCAGTTTGTGGGGGGACGGCTACACCTTC. Amino acid sequence: CASSLWGDGYTF.

This clone was seen a single time. The V gene is TRBV27, the J gene TRBJ2-7; TRBD2 agrees at 9 bases. Germline trimming cut 6 bases from V and 5 bases from J; bases unmatched to any gene: 8. Per the germline V gene, CDR1 is MNHEY and CDR2 is SMNVEV (reference sequence). The CDR3 is made up of 14 amino acids. The DNA for the CDR3 is TGTGCCAGCAGGAATAGCGGGAGTAGAGACGAGCAGTACTTC. Translating it yields CASRNSGSRDEQYF.

The chain joins TRBV14 to TRBJ2-3; 8 nucleotides match TRBD2. The CDR3 has 15 residues. Germline V lookup: CDR1 SGHDN, CDR2 FVKESK. Trimming removed 4 bases from V and 5 bases from J; junction bases left unmatched: 8. The CDR3 is CASSPGTRLGDTQYF. CDR3 nucleotides: TGTGCCAGCAGCCCCGGGACTAGACTGGGAGATACGCAGTATTTT.